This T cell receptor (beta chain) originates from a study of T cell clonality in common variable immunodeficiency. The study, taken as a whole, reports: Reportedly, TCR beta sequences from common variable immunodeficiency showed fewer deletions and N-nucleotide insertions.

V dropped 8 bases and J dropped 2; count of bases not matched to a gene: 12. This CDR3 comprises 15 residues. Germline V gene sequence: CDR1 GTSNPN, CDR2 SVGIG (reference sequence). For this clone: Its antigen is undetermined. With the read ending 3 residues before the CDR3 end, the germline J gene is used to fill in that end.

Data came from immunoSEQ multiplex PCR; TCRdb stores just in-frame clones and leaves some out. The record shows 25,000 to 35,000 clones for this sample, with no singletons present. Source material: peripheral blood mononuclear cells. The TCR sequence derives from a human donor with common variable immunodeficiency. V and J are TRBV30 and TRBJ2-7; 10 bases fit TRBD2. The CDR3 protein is CAGELGTSETYEQYF. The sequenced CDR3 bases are TGTGCCGGCGAACTTGGGACTAGCGAAACCTACGAG. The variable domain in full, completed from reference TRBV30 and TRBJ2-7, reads SQTIHQWPATLVQPVGSPLSLECTVEGTSNPNLYWYRQAAGRGLQLLFYSVGIGQISSEVPQNLSASRPQDRQFILSSKKLLLSDSGFYLCAGELGTSETYEQYFGPGTRLTVT.